Each of the 19 T cell receptor beta chains below was sequenced from the same sample in a study of control samples from healthy donors and cancer patients. Libraries were prepared by immunoSEQ multiplex PCR; TCRdb keeps only in-frame clonotypes and omits some of them. The sample lists 200,000 to 250,000 clones, about 94% seen once, with approximately 1.4% in the top ten. Input material: blood. The source of these receptors is a man in his fifties or sixties in good health.

The J gene is TRBJ2-6, the V gene TRBV6-2 or TRBV6-3; tentatively, D is TRBD1 (6 bases). The CDR3 loop spans 15 amino acids. Trimming left V 6 bases short and J 4 bases short, with 13 bases between. Looked up from germline, CDR1 is MNHEY and CDR2 is SVGEGT. Here the CDR3 DNA reads TGTGCCAGCAGCCTAAGGGGGTCGGGGGCCAACGTCCTGACTTTC. Translation: CASSLRGSGANVLTF.

The genes are TRBV6-2 or TRBV6-3 and TRBJ2-5, with D hard to call. Trimming cost V 3 bases and J 4 bases, with 9 bases left between them. Looked up from germline, CDR1 is MNHEY and CDR2 is SVGEGT. The CDR3 is 13 amino acids. CDR3 region: CASSYGVIETQYF. The DNA of the CDR3 is TGTGCCAGCAGTTATGGGGTTATAGAGACCCAGTACTTC.

The rearrangement links TRBV18 to TRBJ2-3, with 10 bases aligning to TRBD2. Trimming took 1 base from V and 5 from J; bases not matched to a gene: 6. Germline-derived CDR1 and CDR2 are KGHSH and LQKENI. The CDR3 runs to 16 residues. The CDR3 DNA is TGTGCCAGCTCACCACTAGCGGGGGGCCCCGAAGATACGCAGTATTTT. This translates into CASSPLAGGPEDTQYF.

V gene TRBV18 combines with J gene TRBJ2-3; no clear D. Trimming cost V 2 bases and J 2 bases, with 8 bases left between them. CDR1 and CDR2 (germline): KGHSH, LQKENI. The CDR3 sequence is 14 residues long. This CDR3 is CASSPGVNTDTQYF. The CDR3 DNA follows: TGTGCCAGCTCACCAGGAGTAAACACAGATACGCAGTATTTT.

The chain has TRBV15 and TRBJ1-5; D gene ambiguous. Germline V lookup: CDR1 LNHNV, CDR2 YYDKDF (reference sequence). CDR3 length: 12 residues. Trimming shortened V by 1 base and J by 11 bases, and 9 bases separated the two germline ends. The CDR3 nucleotides are TGTGCCACCAGCAGAGTAACCGAAGCCCAGCATTTT. It codes for CATSRVTEAQHF.

The chain has TRBV7-3 and TRBJ2-2; possible D gene TRBD2, 7 bases. This CDR3 comprises 14 residues. Germline assignment: CDR1 SGHTA and CDR2 FQGTGA. V gave up 6 bases and J gave up 5 bases, with 13 bases separating them. The CDR3 coding sequence is TGTGCCAGCAGTGGGGGGGCTAGGACCGGGGAGCTGTTTTTT. Amino acid sequence: CASSGGARTGELFF.

The chain uses TRBV5-6 and TRBJ1-1; 8 bases are shared with TRBD1. The CDR3 has 14 amino acids. Trimming at V came to 5 bases and at J to 1 base, leaving 4 bases not matched to a gene. Germline CDR1 and CDR2: SGHDT and YYEEEE. Written as DNA, the CDR3 is TGTGCCAGCAGACGGGGACAGGCGAACACTGAAGCTTTCTTT. This sequence encodes CASRRGQANTEAFF.

The chain is built from TRBV19 and TRBJ2-4; D unclear. In germline, CDR1 is LNHDA, CDR2 SQIVND (reference sequence). V lost 6 bases, J lost 3 bases, and 18 bases lay in between. This CDR3 has 16 amino acids. CDR3 protein: CASSPELWLGKNIQYF. DNA of the CDR3: TGTGCCAGTAGCCCTGAGCTGTGGTTGGGCAAAAACATTCAGTACTTC.

This clone was seen a single time. The V gene is TRBV5-1, the J gene TRBJ2-7, with TRBD2 matching over 8 bases. The CDR3 is 13 amino acids. Germline lookup yields CDR1 SGHRS and CDR2 YFSETQ. The V segment lost 0 bases and the J segment 7 bases; nucleotides outside the gene matches: 3. The CDR3 coding sequence is TGCGCCAGCAGCTTGGGTAGCGGGGCGGAGCAGTACGTC. It specifies CASSLGSGAEQYV.

This rearrangement joins TRBV5-1 to TRBJ1-1; D is unclear. V was trimmed by 2 bases and J by 1 base, leaving 9 bases between them. Germline CDR1 SGHRS, CDR2 YFSETQ. The CDR3 contains 14 residues. Written as DNA, the CDR3 is TGCGCCAGCAGCTTTAACAGCGAGAACACTGAAGCTTTCTTT. Residues: CASSFNSENTEAFF. Looking up the rest from reference TRBV5-1 and TRBJ1-1 gives the full variable domain: KAGVTQTPRYLIKTRGQQVTLSCSPISGHRSVSWYQQTPGQGLQFLFEYFSETQRNKGNFPGRFSGRQFSNSRSEMNVSTLELGDSALYLCASSFNSENTEAFFGQGTRLTVV.

J is TRBJ1-1 and V is TRBV7-9; D is ambiguous. Trimming removed 6 bases at V and 1 base at J, with 15 bases between. In germline, CDR1 is SEHNR, CDR2 FQNEAQ (reference sequence). The CDR3 totals 15 residues. The CDR3 DNA follows: TGTGCCAGCAGGGGAACCCGGCAGGCGAACACTGAAGCTTTCTTT. This gives the protein CASRGTRQANTEAFF.

This chain uses TRBV5-1 with TRBJ2-1, with TRBD1 matching over 7 bases. CDR1 SGHRS and CDR2 YFSETQ come from the germline V gene. The CDR3 totals 15 residues. The V segment lost 2 bases and the J segment 9 bases; nucleotides outside the gene matches: 11. CDR3 loop: CASSLRVTGESEQFF. CDR3 sequence (DNA): TGCGCCAGCAGCTTAAGGGTAACAGGGGAGTCTGAGCAGTTCTTC.

J is TRBJ1-2 and V is TRBV6-2 or TRBV6-3; 7 bases align to TRBD1. From germline, CDR1 is MNHEY and CDR2 SVGEGT. V trimming: 6 bases; J trimming: 2 bases; junction bases outside the gene matches: 6. The CDR3 consists of 14 residues. The CDR3 region has the DNA TGTGCCAGCAGCCGGGACAGACCAAACTATGGCTACACCTTC. Protein product: CASSRDRPNYGYTF.

The rearrangement joins TRBV27 to TRBJ1-2; no firm D call. V gave up 2 bases and J gave up 2 bases, with 6 bases separating them. Looked up from germline, CDR1 is MNHEY and CDR2 is SMNVEV (reference sequence). The CDR3 has 13 amino acids. Here the CDR3 reads CASSLTQNYGYTF. DNA of the CDR3: TGTGCCAGCAGTTTAACACAGAACTATGGCTACACCTTC.

The gene calls are TRBV12-3 or TRBV12-4 and TRBJ1-4, with 8 bases lining up with TRBD1. The length of the CDR3 is 13 residues. V lost 6 bases to trimming and J lost 4 bases; unmatched junction nucleotides: 1. This CDR3 reads CASSDRGNEKLFF. CDR3 nucleotide sequence: TGTGCCAGCAGCGACAGGGGTAATGAAAAACTGTTTTTT.

This clone was picked up a small number of times. The rearrangement links TRBV27 to TRBJ1-2, with D maybe TRBD1 (5 bases). With 6 bases removed from V and 4 bases from J, the gap between germline ends came to 18 bases. CDR1 is MNHEY and CDR2 is SMNVEV in the germline V gene (reference sequence). CDR3 length equals 15 residues. CDR3 sequence: CASSSPGRAFYGYTF. In DNA form, the CDR3 reads TGTGCCAGCAGCTCACCGGGACGGGCCTTCTATGGCTACACCTTC.

The J gene is TRBJ1-6, the V gene TRBV6-1; no reliable D call. This CDR3 spans 16 amino acids. CDR1 and CDR2 from the germline V gene are MNHNS and SASEGT. Trimming pared 2 bases from V and 3 bases from J, leaving 11 bases between. Written as DNA, the CDR3 is TGTGCCAGCAGTGAAAAGGCAGGATACTATAATTCACCCCTCCACTTT. Residues: CASSEKAGYYNSPLHF.

This rearrangement joins TRBV28 to TRBJ2-1; TRBD2 aligns across 9 bases. The CDR3 covers 16 residues. The ends lost 5 bases at V and 3 bases at J; junction bases unmatched: 8. Germline V gene sequence: CDR1 MDHEN, CDR2 SYDVKM. CDR3 amino acids: CASSSLSGGGYNEQFF. CDR3 nucleotide sequence: TGTGCCAGCAGTAGCCTTAGCGGGGGTGGCTACAATGAGCAGTTCTTC.

This clone has a single count. This sequence joins TRBV7-8 and TRBJ2-7; D unresolved. V lost 10 bases to trimming and J lost 6 bases, with 22 bases between them. CDR3 length equals 14 residues. The germline CDR1 and CDR2 sequences are SGHVS and FQNEAQ. This CDR3 is CATKPVETFSEQYF. CDR3 DNA: TGTGCCACTAAACCGGTAGAAACCTTTAGCGAGCAGTACTTC.